The 3 T cell receptor beta chains presented below share a single source sample, sequenced in a study of blood T cell repertoires in COVID-19. Only in-frame clones appear in the TCRdb table, and some are missing; sequencing was by immunoSEQ multiplex PCR. The profile covers roughly 230,000 clones, with about 90% appearing a single time and approximately 0.8% taken by the ten largest. The sample was peripheral blood. These receptors were obtained from a man younger than 45 with COVID-19, enrolled during active disease.

This chain connects TRBV11-2 to TRBJ1-1; perhaps TRBD1 as D (5 bases). CDR1 and CDR2 (germline): SGHAT, FQNNGV. Between the trimmed V and J ends, which lost 1 base and 1 base, there was a span of 7 bases. This CDR3 is 14 amino acids long. The CDR3 here is CASSLAGGNTEAFF. CDR3 DNA sequence: TGTGCCAGCAGCTTAGCCGGGGGGAACACTGAAGCTTTCTTT.

The chain combines TRBV4-2 with TRBJ1-5, with 7 bases fitting TRBD1. V was clipped by 1 base and J by 2 bases; unmatched bases: 2. CDR3 length equals 15 residues. Germline-derived CDR1 and CDR2 are LGHNA and YNFKEQ. CDR3 DNA: TGTGCCAGCAGCCAAGTCGGACAGGGCAATCAGCCCCAGCATTTT. It encodes CASSQVGQGNQPQHF.

The rearrangement uses TRBV11-2 and TRBJ1-1; 10 bases match TRBD1. This CDR3 spans 15 amino acids. V lost 4 bases, J lost 6 bases, and 8 bases stayed unmatched. The germline gives CDR1 SGHAT, CDR2 FQNNGV. The CDR3 DNA is TGTGCCAGCAGCTCACAGACAGGGGGCAGGGCTGAAGCTTTCTTT. Its translation: CASSSQTGGRAEAFF.